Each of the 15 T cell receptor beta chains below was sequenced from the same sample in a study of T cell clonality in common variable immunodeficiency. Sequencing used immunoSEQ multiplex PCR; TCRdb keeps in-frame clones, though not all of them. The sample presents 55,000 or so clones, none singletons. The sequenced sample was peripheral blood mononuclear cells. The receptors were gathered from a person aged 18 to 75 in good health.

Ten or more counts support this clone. CDR3 protein: CASSVDTHNEQFF. The CDR3 DNA, read in part, is TGTGCCAGCAGTGTCGACACGCACAATGAG. The rearrangement uses TRBV6-1 and TRBJ2-1; no clear D. The read stops 3 residues short of the end of the CDR3; the missing end is completed from the germline J gene. CDR1 is MNHNS and CDR2 is SASEGT in the germline V gene. The CDR3 consists of 13 residues. Trimming removed 4 bases at V and 5 bases at J, with 9 bases between.

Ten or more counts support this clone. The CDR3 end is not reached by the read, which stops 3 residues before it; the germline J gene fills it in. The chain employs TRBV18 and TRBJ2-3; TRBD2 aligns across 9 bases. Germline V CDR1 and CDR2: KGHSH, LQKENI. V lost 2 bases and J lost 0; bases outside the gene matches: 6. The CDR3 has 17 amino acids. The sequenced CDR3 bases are TGTGCCAGCTCACCAGAGACTAGCGGTACCAGCACAGATACG. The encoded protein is CASSPETSGTSTDT. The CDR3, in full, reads CASSPETSGTSTDTQYF.

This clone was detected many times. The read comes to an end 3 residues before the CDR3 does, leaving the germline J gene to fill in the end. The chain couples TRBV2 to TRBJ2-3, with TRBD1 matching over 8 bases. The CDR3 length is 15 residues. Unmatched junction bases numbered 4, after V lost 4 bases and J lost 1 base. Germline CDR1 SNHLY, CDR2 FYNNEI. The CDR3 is CASSGPGQGTDTQYF. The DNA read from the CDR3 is TGTGCCAGCAGTGGACCGGGACAGGGCACAGATACG.

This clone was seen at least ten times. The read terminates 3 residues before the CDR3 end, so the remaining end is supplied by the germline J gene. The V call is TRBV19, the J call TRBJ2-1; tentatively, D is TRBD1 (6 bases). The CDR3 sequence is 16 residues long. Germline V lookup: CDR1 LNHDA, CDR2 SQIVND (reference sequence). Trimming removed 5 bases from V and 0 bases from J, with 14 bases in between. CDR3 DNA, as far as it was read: TGTGCCAGTAGTGCAGGGGCCACTTACTCCTACAATGAG. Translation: CASSAGATYSYNE. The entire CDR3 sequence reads CASSAGATYSYNEQFF.

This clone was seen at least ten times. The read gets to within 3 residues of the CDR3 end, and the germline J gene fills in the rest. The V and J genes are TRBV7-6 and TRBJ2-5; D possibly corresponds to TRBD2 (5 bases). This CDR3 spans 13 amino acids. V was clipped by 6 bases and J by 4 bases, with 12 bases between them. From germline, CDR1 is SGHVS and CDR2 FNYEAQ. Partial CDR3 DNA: TGTGCCAGCAGACCAACTAGTGTAGAGACC. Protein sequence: CASRPTSVET. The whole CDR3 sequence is CASRPTSVETQYF.

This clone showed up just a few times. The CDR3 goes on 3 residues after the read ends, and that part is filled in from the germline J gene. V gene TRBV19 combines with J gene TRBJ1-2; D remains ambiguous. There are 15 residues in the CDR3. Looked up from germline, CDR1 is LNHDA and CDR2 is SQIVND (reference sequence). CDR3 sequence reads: CASSARTSGTDTYTF. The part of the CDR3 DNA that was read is TGTGCCAGTAGTGCCCGGACTAGCGGCACAGATACC.

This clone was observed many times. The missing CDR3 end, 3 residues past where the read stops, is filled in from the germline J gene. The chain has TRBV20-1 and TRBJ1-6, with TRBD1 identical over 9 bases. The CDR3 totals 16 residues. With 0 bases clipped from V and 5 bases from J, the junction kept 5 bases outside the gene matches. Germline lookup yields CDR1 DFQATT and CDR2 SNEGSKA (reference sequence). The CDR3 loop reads CSARDRGQGDNSPLHF. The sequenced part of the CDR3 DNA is TGCAGTGCTAGAGACCGGGGACAGGGAGATAATTCACCC.

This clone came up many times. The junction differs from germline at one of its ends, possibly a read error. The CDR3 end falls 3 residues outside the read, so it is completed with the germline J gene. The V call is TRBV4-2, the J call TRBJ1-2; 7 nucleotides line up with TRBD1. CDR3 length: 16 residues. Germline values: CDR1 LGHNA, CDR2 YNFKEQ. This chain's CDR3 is CASSQEVAGGVGGYTF. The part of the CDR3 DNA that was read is TGCGCCAGCAGCCAAGAGGTGGCAGGGGGAGTTGGTGGC.

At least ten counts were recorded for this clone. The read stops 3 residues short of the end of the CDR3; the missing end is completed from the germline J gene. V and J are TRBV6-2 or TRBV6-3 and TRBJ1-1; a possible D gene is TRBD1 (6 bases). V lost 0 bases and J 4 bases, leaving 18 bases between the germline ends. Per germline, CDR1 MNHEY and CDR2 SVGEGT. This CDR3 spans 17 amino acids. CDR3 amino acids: CASSYSIRGRVGTEAFF. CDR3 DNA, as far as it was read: TGTGCCAGCAGTTACTCGATCAGGGGCCGCGTAGGCACTGAA.

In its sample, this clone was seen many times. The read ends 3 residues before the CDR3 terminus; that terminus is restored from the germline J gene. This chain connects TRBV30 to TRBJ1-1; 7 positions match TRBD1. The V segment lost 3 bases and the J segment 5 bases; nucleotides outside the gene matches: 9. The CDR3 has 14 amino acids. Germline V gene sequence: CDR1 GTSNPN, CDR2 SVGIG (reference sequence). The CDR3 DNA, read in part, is TGTGCCTGGAGCGGCAGGGGGTGGGATACTGAA. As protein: CAWSGRGWDTE. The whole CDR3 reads CAWSGRGWDTEAFF.

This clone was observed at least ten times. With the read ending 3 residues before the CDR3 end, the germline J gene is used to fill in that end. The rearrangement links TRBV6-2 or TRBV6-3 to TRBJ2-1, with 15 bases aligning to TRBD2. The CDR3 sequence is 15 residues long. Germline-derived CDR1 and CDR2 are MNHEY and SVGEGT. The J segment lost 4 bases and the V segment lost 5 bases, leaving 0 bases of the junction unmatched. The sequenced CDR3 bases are TGTGCCAGCAGTGGACTAGCGGGGGGGTACAATGAG. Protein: CASSGLAGGYNE. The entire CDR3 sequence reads CASSGLAGGYNEQFF.

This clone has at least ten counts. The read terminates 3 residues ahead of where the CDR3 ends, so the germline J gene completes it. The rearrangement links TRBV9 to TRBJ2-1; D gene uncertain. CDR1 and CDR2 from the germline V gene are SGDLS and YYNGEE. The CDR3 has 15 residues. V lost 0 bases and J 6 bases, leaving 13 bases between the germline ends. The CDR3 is CASSVGVLRVNEQFF. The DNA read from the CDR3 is TGTGCCAGCAGCGTAGGTGTACTTCGGGTCAATGAG.

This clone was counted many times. CDR3 bases read: TGTGCCAGTAGTTCCGAAGGGGGAGACAATCAGCCC. This gives the protein CASSSEGGDNQP. The entire CDR3 protein reads CASSSEGGDNQPQHF. The V call is TRBV19, the J call TRBJ1-5; weak D call: TRBD1 (6 bases). From the germline J gene comes the end of the CDR3, since the read stops 3 residues before it. Germline CDR1 reads LNHDA; CDR2 reads SQIVND (reference sequence). The CDR3 loop spans 15 amino acids. Trimming pared 5 bases from V and 3 bases from J, leaving 14 bases between. Full variable domain (rest looked up from reference TRBV19 and TRBJ1-5): DGGITQSPKYLFRKEGQNVTLSCEQNLNHDAMYWYRQDPGQGLRLIYYSQIVNDFQKGDIAEGYSVSREKKESFPLTVTSAQKNPTAFYLCASSSEGGDNQPQHFGDGTRLSIL.

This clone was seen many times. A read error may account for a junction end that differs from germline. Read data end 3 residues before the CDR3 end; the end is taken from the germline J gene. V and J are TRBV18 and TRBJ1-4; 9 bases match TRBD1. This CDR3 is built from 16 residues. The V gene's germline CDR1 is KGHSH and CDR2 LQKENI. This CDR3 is CASSPQGAATNEKLFF. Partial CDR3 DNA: TGTGCCAGCTCCCCACAGGGGGCTGCAACTAATGAAAAA.

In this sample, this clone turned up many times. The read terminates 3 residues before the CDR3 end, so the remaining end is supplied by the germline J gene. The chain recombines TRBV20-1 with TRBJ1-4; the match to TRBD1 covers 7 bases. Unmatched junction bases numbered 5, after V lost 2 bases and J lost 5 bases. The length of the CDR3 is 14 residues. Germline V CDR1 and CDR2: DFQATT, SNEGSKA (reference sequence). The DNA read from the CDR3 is TGCAGTGCTAGACGCCAGGGGGTGAATGAAAAA. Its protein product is CSARRQGVNEK. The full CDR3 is CSARRQGVNEKLFF.